These T cell receptor beta chains were read from a single sample in a study of blood T cell repertoires in COVID-19. TCRdb keeps only in-frame clones here, not all; method: immunoSEQ multiplex PCR. The sample yields about 270,000 clones, around 93% seen once. Sequenced: PBMCs or T cells enriched from blood (not recorded which). These receptors all come from a man in his forties who had been exposed to COVID-19. CDR3s include the opening cysteine and the closing phenylalanine or tryptophan. D genes are given only for firm matches. Size tells how often a clone was seen (once, few, many) or the class of an expanded clone, and some rows leave it out.

- TRBJ2-7 - TRBV5-1 CASTPPRGDSYEQYF TGCGCCAGCACCCCACCCAGGGGCGACTCCTACGAGCAGTACTTC
once TRBJ2-1 TRBD1 TRBV7-3 CASSVRDRGYNEQFF TGTGCCAGCAGCGTTAGGGACAGGGGGTATAATGAGCAGTTCTTC
many TRBJ2-5 - TRBV28 CASSPSYRALQKETQYF TGTGCCAGCAGCCCCTCCTACAGGGCCCTCCAAAAAGAGACCCAGTACTTC
- TRBJ2-1 TRBD2 TRBV10-3 CAISASSGGYNEQFF TGTGCCATCAGTGCGTCTAGCGGGGGCTACAATGAGCAGTTCTTC
- TRBJ2-1 TRBD2 TRBV4-2 CASSLTGREANNEQFF TGTGCCAGCAGCCTGACGGGGCGGGAGGCAAACAATGAGCAGTTCTTC
- TRBJ1-3 - TRBV15 CATSRDRGSSGNTIYF TGTGCCACCAGCAGAGACAGGGGAAGTTCCGGAAACACCATATATTTT
- TRBJ1-1 - TRBV3-1/TRBV3-2 CASSQLGTNTEAFF TGTGCCAGCAGCCAACTTGGGACTAACACTGAAGCTTTCTTT
- TRBJ2-1 TRBD2 TRBV5-1 CASRVGLAEHNEQFF TGCGCCAGCAGAGTCGGGCTAGCGGAACACAATGAGCAGTTCTTC
- TRBJ2-2 - TRBV19 CASSIGQGGGELFF TGTGCCAGTAGTATAGGGCAGGGAGGCGGGGAGCTGTTTTTT
- TRBJ2-7 TRBD2 TRBV27 CASSTRLAPIYEQYF TGTGCCAGCAGTACCCGACTAGCTCCAATATACGAGCAGTACTTC
- TRBJ2-7 - TRBV28 CASRPPDSSYEQYF TGTGCCAGCAGGCCCCCGGACAGCTCCTACGAGCAGTACTTC
- TRBJ1-6 - TRBV30 CAWILTGVPKDDLHF TGTGCCTGGATCCTAACGGGGGTCCCGAAAGATGACCTCCACTTT
few TRBJ2-3 - TRBV5-1 CASSLEVMQGADTQYF TGCGCCAGCAGCTTGGAGGTGATGCAGGGCGCAGATACGCAGTATTTT
- TRBJ1-2 TRBD1 TRBV7-9 CASSYDRGLAGYTF TGTGCCAGCAGCTATGACAGGGGGCTCGCTGGCTACACCTTC
- TRBJ1-2 TRBD1 TRBV6-1 CASSERQGNYGYTF TGTGCCAGCAGTGAGAGACAGGGGAACTATGGCTACACCTTC
- TRBJ2-6 - TRBV27 CASSLKYSGANVLTF TGTGCCAGCAGTTTAAAATACTCTGGGGCCAACGTCCTGACTTTC
- TRBJ2-2 - TRBV5-1 CASSLGATNTGELFF TGCGCCAGCAGCTTGGGAGCCACGAACACCGGGGAGCTGTTTTTT
- TRBJ1-1 - TRBV10-3 CAISETGAAFF TGTGCCATCAGTGAGACAGGTGCGGCTTTCTTT
- TRBJ2-2 TRBD1 TRBV7-7 CASSQGQGNTGELFF TGTGCTAGCAGCCAGGGACAGGGAAACACCGGGGAGCTGTTTTTT
- TRBJ1-3 - TRBV5-1 CASSRDRTGNTIYF TGCGCCAGCAGCCGCGACAGGACAGGAAACACCATATATTTT
- TRBJ1-4 - TRBV28 CASSRRAGVEKLFF TGTGCCAGCAGCCGAAGAGCCGGGGTTGAAAAACTGTTTTTT
- TRBJ1-1 TRBD1 TRBV19 CASSVTGSTEAFF TGTGCCAGTAGTGTGACAGGGAGCACTGAAGCTTTCTTT
- TRBJ2-6 TRBD2 TRBV10-3 CAISGAGTGANVLTF TGTGCCATCAGTGGAGCGGGAACTGGGGCCAACGTCCTGACTTTC
- TRBJ1-2 TRBD1 TRBV19 CASKNSRGRAGYTF TGTGCCAGTAAAAATAGCAGGGGGCGAGCCGGCTACACCTTC
- TRBJ2-7 - TRBV13 CASRTGGSSYEQYF TGTGCCAGCAGGACGGGCGGGTCCTCCTACGAGCAGTACTTC
- TRBJ1-3 TRBD1 TRBV4-3 CASSQGGQGQSGNTIYF TGCGCCAGCAGCCAGGGAGGACAGGGACAATCTGGAAACACCATATATTTT
- TRBJ1-1 TRBD1 TRBV29-1 CSVPGQGGTEAFF TGCAGCGTGCCGGGACAGGGGGGCACTGAAGCTTTCTTT
- TRBJ2-3 TRBD2 TRBV9 CASSVFGRIGTDTQYF TGTGCCAGCAGCGTTTTCGGGAGGATTGGGACAGATACGCAGTATTTT
- TRBJ1-3 - TRBV19 CASSPRGGGNTIYF TGTGCCAGTAGTCCCCGCGGGGGTGGAAACACCATATATTTT
few TRBJ2-7 - TRBV5-4 CASSLGSGSSYEQYF TGTGCCAGCAGCTTGGGGAGCGGAAGCTCCTACGAGCAGTACTTC
- TRBJ1-1 - TRBV27 CASRSTGLGTEAFF TGTGCCAGCAGATCCACAGGGTTGGGCACTGAAGCTTTCTTT
- TRBJ1-5 - TRBV5-1 CASSLMGAQPQHF TGCGCCAGCAGCTTGATGGGGGCTCAGCCCCAGCATTTT
- TRBJ2-7 - TRBV11-3 CASSLAGHGEQYF TGTGCCAGCAGCTTAGCAGGCCATGGCGAGCAGTACTTC
- TRBJ2-2 - TRBV12-5 CASGLVTTRAGELFF TGTGCTAGTGGTTTGGTCACGACCCGGGCCGGGGAGCTGTTTTTT
- TRBJ1-4 TRBD1 TRBV6-5 CASSYSGGLDEKLFF TGTGCCAGCAGTTATTCAGGGGGGCTTGATGAAAAACTGTTTTTT
- TRBJ1-6 TRBD1 TRBV19 CASSARQGDNSPLHF TGTGCCAGTAGTGCAAGACAGGGAGATAATTCACCCCTCCACTTT
- TRBJ2-7 - TRBV11-2 CASSLVSHEQYF TGTGCCAGCAGCTTAGTGAGTCACGAGCAGTACTTC
- TRBJ2-5 - TRBV19 CASSIGGETQYF TGTGCCAGTAGTATTGGGGGGGAGACCCAGTACTTC
- TRBJ2-2 TRBD1 TRBV10-3 CASGPTGANTGELFF TGTGCCTCCGGCCCAACAGGGGCGAACACCGGGGAGCTGTTTTTT
- TRBJ2-7 TRBD1 TRBV24-1 CATSDPGTGDNEQYF TGTGCCACCAGTGATCCCGGGACAGGGGACAACGAGCAGTACTTC
few TRBJ2-3 - TRBV11-2 CASSLNSGSTDTQYF TGTGCCAGCAGCTTGAACAGCGGGAGCACAGATACGCAGTATTTT
once TRBJ2-7 TRBD2 TRBV3-1/TRBV3-2 CASSPLAGAPYEQYF TGTGCCAGCAGCCCTCTAGCGGGAGCACCTTACGAGCAGTACTTC
once TRBJ2-7 TRBD2 TRBV7-9 CASSTSGTTAYEQYF TGTGCCAGCAGCACTAGCGGGACGACGGCCTACGAGCAGTACTTC
once TRBJ2-5 - TRBV20-1 CSARQRETQYF TGCAGTGCTAGACAGCGGGAGACCCAGTACTTC
- TRBJ1-1 - TRBV30 CAWSVRWDQGEAFF TGTGCCTGGAGTGTACGATGGGATCAGGGTGAAGCTTTCTTT
- TRBJ2-3 TRBD2 TRBV28 CASSSHGTSGTDTQYF TGTGCCAGCAGTTCTCACGGGACTAGCGGGACAGATACGCAGTATTTT
- TRBJ2-7 - TRBV28 CASSSEVWEQYF TGTGCCAGCAGTTCCGAGGTGTGGGAGCAGTACTTC
- TRBJ1-3 - TRBV5-1 CASSSQGYPGNTIYF TGCGCCAGCAGCTCTCAGGGGTATCCTGGAAACACCATATATTTT
- TRBJ1-1 - TRBV27 CASSLSFIHTEAFF TGTGCCAGCAGTTTATCCTTTATCCACACTGAAGCTTTCTTT
few TRBJ1-3 - TRBV6-5 CASSPGTNGNTIYF TGTGCCAGCAGTCCCGGGACTAATGGAAACACCATATATTTT
- TRBJ1-1 - TRBV30 CAWSVFYVPGGAFF TGTGCCTGGAGCGTCTTTTATGTGCCCGGGGGGGCTTTCTTT
- TRBJ1-5 - TRBV30 CAWSAGRQPQHF TGTGCCTGGAGTGCAGGGCGGCAGCCCCAGCATTTT
- TRBJ1-2 - TRBV27 CASSLAAPRGYGYTF TGTGCCAGCAGTTTGGCAGCTCCTCGGGGCTATGGCTACACCTTC